This T cell receptor (beta chain) originates from a study of shared clonotypes between healthy human individuals. The table came from immunoSEQ multiplex PCR; TCRdb's copy has only in-frame clones and leaves some out. The sample has 2 million to 3 million clones; 90% to 95% are singletons. Germline V lookup: CDR1 SEHNR, CDR2 FQNEAQ (reference sequence). CDR3 length equals 16 residues. Trimming took 5 bases from V and 4 from J, leaving 20 bases between them. Material: naive CD4+ T cells sorted from blood. Noted subset: CD45RA+ positively selected. The source of this sequence is a man aged 18 to 30 in good health. The chain recombines TRBV7-9 with TRBJ1-2; D is undetermined. The chain's CDR3 is CASSPPVTAGLYGYTF. In DNA, the CDR3 is TGTGCCAGCAGCCCCCCCGTCACCGCCGGACTCTATGGCTACACCTTC.